The rows below give T cell receptor beta chains drawn from one sample of a study of early T cells in non-severe SARS-CoV-2 infection. TCRdb passed the 5' RACE reads through MiXCR, listing each CDR3 protein once. This table holds 56,000 or so distinct CDR3 sequences, approximately 7.6% found once. The sequenced sample was whole blood. The receptors originated from an adult who was a healthcare worker with PCR-confirmed SARS-CoV-2 infection or an uninfected control (not recorded which). CDR3s include the opening cysteine and the closing phenylalanine or tryptophan. D genes are given only for firm matches. Some rows mark clone size as missing; the rest say once, few, many or name a class of expanded clone.

D gene	clone size	V gene	CDR3 length	J gene	CDR3 protein	CDR3 DNA
-	few	TRBV20-1	13	TRBJ2-1	CSAPRAGGGLRFF	TGCAGTGCTCCTCGGGCAGGGGGGGGTTTACGGTTCTTC
-	few	TRBV4-1	13	TRBJ2-5	CASSQEVEGTQYF	TGCGCCAGCAGCCAAGAGGTTGAGGGGACCCAGTACTTC
-	many	TRBV7-3	14	TRBJ2-3	CASSLNSLPDTQYF	TGTGCCAGCAGCTTAAATTCTCTTCCAGATACGCAGTATTTT
-	-	TRBV2	11	TRBJ2-3	CASEGSDTQYF	TGTGCCAGCGAGGGATCAGATACGCAGTATTTT
-	-	TRBV5-1	18	TRBJ2-2	CASTPPGRGSTNTGELFF	TGCGCCAGCACCCCCCCCGGGAGAGGGTCTACGAACACCGGGGAGCTGTTTTTT
TRBD2	few	TRBV11-1	16	TRBJ2-3	CASSFHSGMSTDTQYF	TGTGCCAGCAGCTTTCATAGCGGGATGAGCACAGATACGCAGTATTTT
-	few	TRBV5-4	13	TRBJ1-2	CASSLELSYGYTF	TGTGCCAGCAGCTTGGAGCTATCCTATGGCTACACCTTC
-	-	TRBV3-2	14	TRBJ2-1	CASSQRGQVDEQFF	TGTGCCAGCAGCCAAAGGGGACAGGTCGATGAGCAGTTCTTC
-	-	TRBV19	14	TRBJ1-1	CASSAEPVDTEAFF	TGTGCCAGTAGTGCCGAGCCGGTGGACACTGAAGCTTTCTTT
TRBD2	-	TRBV27	20	TRBJ2-1	CASSSYGPSRGSGSRDEQFF	TGTGCCAGCAGTTCTTATGGTCCTAGCCGGGGTAGCGGGAGCCGTGATGAGCAGTTCTTC
-	many	TRBV29-1	11	TRBJ1-1	CSVGIQQEAFF	TGCAGCGTTGGAATACAGCAAGAAGCTTTCTTT
-	few	TRBV29-1	15	TRBJ2-7	CSARPSRSKAYEQYF	TGCAGCGCACGACCAAGCAGGTCCAAGGCCTACGAGCAGTACTTC
-	-	TRBV2	14	TRBJ1-6	CASSEQGPRSPLHF	TGTGCCAGCAGTGAACAAGGGCCTCGGTCACCCCTCCACTTT
-	-	TRBV29-1	13	TRBJ2-3	CSATGPETDTQYF	TGCAGCGCTACCGGACCAGAAACAGATACGCAGTATTTT
-	few	TRBV9	13	TRBJ2-7	CASSVNLIYEQYF	TGTGCCAGCAGCGTAAACCTCATCTACGAGCAGTACTTC
-	-	TRBV18	15	TRBJ2-3	CASSPTGIVADTQYF	TGTGCCAGCTCACCTACGGGTATAGTGGCAGATACGCAGTATTTT
-	-	TRBV29-1	9	TRBJ1-2	CSVDHGYTF	TGCAGCGTTGACCACGGCTACACCTTC
TRBD1	few	TRBV29-1	15	TRBJ1-1	CSVGGQGWSNTEAFF	TGCAGCGTTGGGGGACAGGGATGGTCGAACACTGAAGCTTTCTTT
-	many	TRBV2	15	TRBJ1-1	CASSLTDSHGSEAFF	TGTGCCAGCAGTCTGACAGACAGTCATGGGTCTGAAGCTTTCTTT
-	many	TRBV7-9	17	TRBJ1-6	CASSLSPRGTRNSPLHF	TGTGCCAGCAGCTTATCCCCGCGGGGAACTCGTAATTCACCCCTCCACTTT
TRBD2	few	TRBV5-1	15	TRBJ2-1	CASSSSGNTYNEQFF	TGCGCCAGCAGCTCTAGCGGGAATACCTACAATGAGCAGTTCTTC
-	-	TRBV12-3/TRBV12-4	13	TRBJ2-3	CASSSDCTDTQYF	TGTGCCAGCAGTTCCGACTGCACAGATACGCAGTATTTT
TRBD2	-	TRBV20-1	17	TRBJ2-3	CSACSGTSGGLVETQYF	TGCAGTGCTTGTTCTGGGACTAGCGGGGGGCTTGTCGAGACGCAGTATTTT
-	many	TRBV6-1	15	TRBJ2-1	CASTEDSSSYNEQFF	TGTGCCAGCACCGAGGACAGTAGCTCCTACAATGAGCAGTTCTTC
-	-	TRBV20-1	14	TRBJ1-5	CSAKSSSVGQPQHF	TGCAGTGCCAAGAGTTCCTCGGTTGGTCAGCCCCAGCATTTT
-	-	TRBV28	13	TRBJ2-3	CASSGDSRDTQYF	TGTGCCAGCAGCGGGGACTCCAGAGATACGCAGTATTTT
TRBD2	medium-sized	TRBV20-1	15	TRBJ2-4	CSASRGGSYKNIQYF	TGCAGTGCATCTAGGGGAGGGTCGTATAAAAACATTCAGTACTTC
-	few	TRBV11-2	15	TRBJ2-3	CASRGWGSGTDTQYF	TGTGCCAGCAGGGGGTGGGGCTCGGGCACAGATACGCAGTATTTT
-	few	TRBV13	14	TRBJ2-7	CASSLTGKSYEQYF	TGTGCCAGCAGCTTGACCGGGAAGTCCTACGAGCAGTACTTC
-	-	TRBV28	17	TRBJ2-2	CASIPSGVGKDTGELFF	TGTGCCAGCATCCCAAGTGGCGTAGGGAAGGACACCGGGGAGCTGTTTTTT
-	-	TRBV5-1	14	TRBJ2-7	CASSLATGDNEQYF	TGCGCCAGCAGCTTGGCGACAGGCGACAACGAGCAGTACTTC
-	many	TRBV12-3/TRBV12-4	13	TRBJ2-7	CASSRGREYEQYF	TGTGCCAGCAGTAGGGGCAGGGAGTACGAGCAGTACTTC
-	many	TRBV6-1	13	TRBJ2-7	CASSEGGAYEQYF	TGTGCCAGCAGTGAGGGGGGCGCCTACGAGCAGTACTTC
-	many	TRBV30	13	TRBJ2-4	CAWSAGQKNIQYF	TGTGCCTGGAGTGCAGGGCAGAAAAACATTCAGTACTTC
TRBD1	many	TRBV5-1	15	TRBJ2-1	CASSPGQGDSNEQFF	TGCGCCAGCAGTCCAGGACAGGGGGATTCCAATGAGCAGTTCTTC
-	-	TRBV5-1	15	TRBJ2-7	CASSPPGNFPYEQYF	TGCGCCAGCAGCCCTCCAGGGAATTTTCCCTACGAGCAGTACTTC
TRBD1	-	TRBV6-6	16	TRBJ1-6	CASSYSMGTGGSPLHF	TGTGCCAGCAGTTACTCGATGGGGACAGGGGGTTCACCCCTCCACTTT
-	-	TRBV6-5	16	TRBJ2-1	CASSYSPPPSYNEQFF	TGTGCCAGCAGTTACTCCCCGCCCCCCTCCTACAATGAGCAGTTCTTC
TRBD2	-	TRBV5-6	19	TRBJ2-3	CASSYYSHRLAEKSDTQYF	TGTGCCAGCAGCTACTACTCCCACAGACTAGCGGAGAAGTCAGATACGCAGTATTTT
-	many	TRBV6-5	12	TRBJ1-2	CASSYSQGGYTF	TGTGCCAGCAGTTACTCACAGGGAGGCTACACCTTC
-	few	TRBV12-3/TRBV12-4	14	TRBJ2-7	CASSTAGGSREQYF	TGTGCCAGCAGTACCGCAGGAGGGTCGCGAGAGCAGTACTTC
TRBD1	many	TRBV30	12	TRBJ1-1	CAWEQGSTEAFF	TGTGCCTGGGAACAGGGGAGTACTGAAGCTTTCTTT
-	-	TRBV6-1	14	TRBJ2-7	CASSEGLPPYEQYF	TGTGCCAGCAGTGAAGGTCTACCACCCTACGAGCAGTACTTC
-	-	TRBV10-1	13	TRBJ2-5	CASSVDRYQTQYF	TGCGCCAGCAGTGTCGACCGCTACCAGACCCAGTACTTC
-	few	TRBV20-1	14	TRBJ2-5	CSAGIDWRQETQYF	TGCAGTGCGGGAATAGACTGGAGACAAGAGACCCAGTACTTC
-	many	TRBV27	15	TRBJ2-7	CASSLPRQVRNEQYF	TGTGCCAGCAGTCTACCCCGACAGGTTCGGAACGAGCAGTACTTC
-	few	TRBV20-1	12	TRBJ2-7	CSARARTGEQYF	TGCAGTGCTAGAGCCAGAACGGGTGAGCAGTACTTC
TRBD2	-	TRBV15	14	TRBJ2-1	CATSKQLAGDEQFF	TGTGCCACCAGCAAACAACTAGCGGGAGATGAGCAGTTCTTC
-	-	TRBV29-1	14	TRBJ2-1	CSVAEGTSGNEQFF	TGCAGCGTTGCTGAAGGGACGTCTGGGAATGAGCAGTTCTTC
TRBD2	medium-sized	TRBV5-5	16	TRBJ2-7	CASSLEYGGFVREQYF	TGTGCCAGCAGCTTGGAATACGGGGGGTTTGTTCGCGAGCAGTACTTC
-	-	TRBV10-3	13	TRBJ2-7	CAISEGDGYEQYF	TGTGCCATCAGCGAGGGGGATGGGTACGAGCAGTACTTC
TRBD2	few	TRBV24-1	17	TRBJ2-3	CATSAKRQTSGTDTQYF	TGTGCCACCAGTGCCAAGAGACAGACTAGCGGTACAGATACGCAGTATTTT
-	few	TRBV2	15	TRBJ2-2	CASSSFGSSSGELFF	TGTGCCAGCAGTTCTTTTGGGAGCTCCAGCGGGGAGCTGTTTTTT
-	many	TRBV6-6	14	TRBJ2-7	CASRYTDYSYEQYF	TGTGCCAGCAGGTATACGGACTACTCCTACGAGCAGTACTTC
-	-	TRBV6-6	14	TRBJ2-7	CASSNPGAIHEQYF	TGTGCCAGCAGTAACCCAGGGGCTATCCACGAGCAGTACTTC
TRBD1	-	TRBV20-1	13	TRBJ2-3	CSAGTASTDTQYF	TGCAGTGCCGGGACAGCTAGCACAGATACGCAGTATTTT
TRBD1	-	TRBV15	15	TRBJ2-7	CATKAGSRGPYEQYF	TGTGCCACCAAGGCGGGTAGCAGGGGGCCCTACGAGCAGTACTTC
TRBD2	-	TRBV20-1	15	TRBJ2-7	CSARSPLAGVREQYF	TGCAGTGCTAGGTCCCCACTAGCGGGAGTTCGAGAGCAGTACTTC